Listed here are 25 T cell receptor beta chains from one sample, sequenced in a study of blood T cell repertoires in COVID-19. Clones were sequenced by immunoSEQ multiplex PCR, and TCRdb holds only the in-frame ones, with some missing. This table holds about 68,000 clones, roughly 90% found once. The sequencing sample was made of peripheral blood. All receptors derive from a man between 50 and 59 years old with COVID-19, enrolled during active disease.

This sequence joins TRBV28 and TRBJ1-5; a weak D match, TRBD1 (6 bases). V lost 5 bases and J lost 9, with 14 bases in between. There are 13 residues in the CDR3. CDR1 MDHEN and CDR2 SYDVKM come from the germline V gene. This CDR3 reads CASSPQGFRPQHF. CDR3 bases: TGTGCCAGCAGTCCGCAGGGGTTTAGGCCCCAGCATTTT.

In its sample, this clone was seen once. No conserved phenylalanine or tryptophan ends this CDR3, so it is likely a read error. No DNA is shown, since the ends of the CDR3 on it are uncertain; the CDR3 is the one TCRdb lists. CDR3 in amino acids: CASSPSPEGTNRI. The V and J genes are TRBV14 and TRBJ1-6; no check of the table's D call, TRBD1, against the DNA was made. With termini counted, the CDR3 has 13 amino acids. Germline V gene sequence: CDR1 SGHDN, CDR2 FVKESK.

This rearrangement joins TRBV6-5 to TRBJ2-1; 8 positions agree with TRBD1. The CDR3 has 12 amino acids. V shed 6 bases and J 9 bases; nucleotides not matched to a gene: 4. Germline lookup yields CDR1 MNHEY and CDR2 SVGAGI. The CDR3 loop reads CASRDRVIEQFF. The CDR3 DNA reads as TGTGCCAGCAGGGACAGGGTTATTGAGCAGTTCTTC.

The rearrangement uses TRBV19 and TRBJ2-1, with 7 bases that match TRBD2. J gave up 4 bases and V 7 bases, and 16 bases lay outside the gene matches. Looked up from germline, CDR1 is LNHDA and CDR2 is SQIVND (reference sequence). The CDR3 consists of 17 residues. CDR3 bases: TGTGCCAGTAAACTTACGGGGAGGCCGGGACTATACAATGAGCAGTTCTTC. As protein: CASKLTGRPGLYNEQFF.

The J gene is TRBJ2-4, the V gene TRBV19; D is unclear. Per germline, CDR1 LNHDA and CDR2 SQIVND (reference sequence). Trimming stripped 3 bases from V and 0 bases from J, with 9 bases between. This CDR3 spans 15 amino acids. The DNA for the CDR3 is TGTGCCAGTAGTATTACAGAGCTAGCCAAAAACATTCAGTACTTC. Translated: CASSITELAKNIQYF.

The chain couples TRBV6-1 to TRBJ1-2; D call uncertain. Germline V gives CDR1 MNHNS, CDR2 SASEGT. V lost 1 base and J lost 0, with 6 bases in between. There are 14 residues in the CDR3. This chain's CDR3 is CASSEVAANYGYTF. CDR3 bases: TGTGCCAGCAGTGAAGTAGCAGCTAACTATGGCTACACCTTC.

This sequence joins TRBV15 and TRBJ1-6; a weak D match, TRBD1 (6 bases). The CDR3 loop spans 15 amino acids. In germline, CDR1 is LNHNV, CDR2 YYDKDF (reference sequence). V was cut by 0 bases and J by 9 bases, with 12 bases left in between. In DNA form, the CDR3 reads TGTGCCACCAGCAGAGATAGGGGGAGTGGTTCACCCCTCCACTTT. Its protein product is CATSRDRGSGSPLHF.

This clone was picked up one time. The rearrangement links TRBV2 to TRBJ1-2; TRBD1 aligns across 8 bases. Germline assignment: CDR1 SNHLY and CDR2 FYNNEI. The CDR3 is 13 residues long. The V segment lost 1 base and the J segment 9 bases; nucleotides outside the gene matches: 4. The CDR3 spells CASSEGTGLSYTF. The CDR3 DNA reads as TGTGCCAGCAGTGAAGGGACAGGGCTGAGCTACACCTTC.

This clone has a single count. The gene calls are TRBV4-3 and TRBJ2-7, with a tentative D call TRBD2 (5 bases). The CDR3 has 15 amino acids. Trimming removed 0 bases from V and 4 bases from J, with 13 bases in between. Germline values: CDR1 LGHNA, CDR2 YSLEER. In DNA form, the CDR3 reads TGCGCCAGCAGCCAAGAACGTGGGAGTAGGTACGAGCAGTACTTC. It yields the protein CASSQERGSRYEQYF.

In its sample, this clone was seen once. The chain recombines TRBV11-2 with TRBJ2-7; 9 nucleotides align to TRBD1. The CDR3 loop spans 14 amino acids. Germline lookup yields CDR1 SGHAT and CDR2 FQNNGV. V shed 4 bases and J 3 bases; nucleotides not matched to a gene: 4. CDR3 region: CASSWTGDNYEQYF. The CDR3 DNA reads as TGTGCCAGCAGCTGGACAGGGGATAACTACGAGCAGTACTTC. Full variable domain (remainder filled in from reference TRBV11-2 and TRBJ2-7): EAGVAQSPRYKIIEKRQSVAFWCNPISGHATLYWYQQILGQGPKLLIQFQNNGVVDDSQLPKDRFSAERLKGVDSTLKIQPAKLEDSAVYLCASSWTGDNYEQYFGPGTRLTVT.

In its sample, this clone was seen once. The chain uses TRBV27 and TRBJ1-2; 7 nucleotides line up with TRBD1. The CDR3 runs 16 residues. Per the germline V gene, CDR1 is MNHEY and CDR2 is SMNVEV (reference sequence). J lost 2 bases, V lost 6 bases, and 12 bases had no gene match. CDR3 sequence: CASSNGPTGRNYGYTF. The CDR3 bases are TGTGCCAGCAGCAACGGCCCGACAGGGCGAAACTATGGCTACACCTTC.

This clone occurred once. This chain uses TRBV5-1 with TRBJ2-2; TRBD1 aligns across 8 bases. J lost 6 bases, V lost 4 bases, and 5 bases had no gene match. Germline lookup yields CDR1 SGHRS and CDR2 YFSETQ. The CDR3 has 14 amino acids. CDR3 sequence (DNA): TGCGCCAGCAGCCGACAGGGGACCGCCGGGGAGCTGTTTTTT. Its protein is CASSRQGTAGELFF.

In DNA, the CDR3 is TGCGCCAGCAGCCATAACCCCCGGGACAGGCGAAATAAACTGTTTTTT. Translated, it gives CASSHNPRDRRNKLFF. The chain has TRBV4-1 and TRBJ1-4, with TRBD1 matching over 8 bases. Germline V gene lookup returns CDR1 MGHRA and CDR2 YSYEKL. This CDR3 is 16 amino acids long. Trimming at V came to 3 bases and at J to 11 bases, leaving 14 bases not matched to a gene.

The V and J genes are TRBV6-5 and TRBJ2-7, with D hard to call. Germline V gene lookup returns CDR1 MNHEY and CDR2 SVGAGI. The CDR3 length is 15 residues. V lost 0 bases to trimming and J lost 3 bases, with 12 bases between them. The CDR3 coding sequence is TGTGCCAGCAGTTACTCGAAACGAACGAGCTACGAGCAGTACTTC. Encoded protein: CASSYSKRTSYEQYF.

V is TRBV7-2 and J is TRBJ2-7, with D possibly TRBD2 on 5 matching bases. The V and J ends lost 4 bases and 3 bases respectively, with 7 bases between them. Germline loops: CDR1 SGHTA, CDR2 FQGNSA. This CDR3 has 12 amino acids. CDR3 nucleotides: TGTGCCAGCAGCTCCGGGATCTACGAGCAGTACTTC. Translated: CASSSGIYEQYF.

This chain joins TRBV18 and TRBJ1-4; 7 bases are shared with TRBD1. The V segment lost 4 bases and the J segment 8 bases; nucleotides outside the gene matches: 13. This CDR3 spans 16 amino acids. Looked up from germline, CDR1 is KGHSH and CDR2 is LQKENI. CDR3 sequence: CASSLTGIGAWEKLFF. DNA of the CDR3: TGTGCCAGCTCACTGACAGGGATAGGCGCTTGGGAAAAACTGTTTTTT.

This chain uses TRBV7-8 with TRBJ2-7, with TRBD1 identical over 7 bases. Trimming removed 0 bases from V and 4 bases from J; junction bases left unmatched: 6. Germline V gene lookup returns CDR1 SGHVS and CDR2 FQNEAQ. The length of the CDR3 is 15 residues. CDR3 protein: CASSLATGQRYEQYV. CDR3 sequence (DNA): TGTGCCAGCAGCTTAGCGACGGGACAGAGATACGAGCAGTACGTC.

The rearrangement links TRBV6-5 to TRBJ1-6, with 12 nucleotides matching TRBD1. The CDR3 length is 14 residues. CDR1 MNHEY and CDR2 SVGAGI come from the germline V gene. The J segment lost 9 bases and the V segment lost 7 bases, leaving 4 bases of the junction unmatched. The CDR3 region has the DNA TGTGCCAGCACCGGGACAGGGGGCATTTCACCCCTCCACTTT. Translating it yields CASTGTGGISPLHF.

J is TRBJ2-7 and V is TRBV5-1; D might be TRBD2 (5 bases). Per germline, CDR1 SGHRS and CDR2 YFSETQ. Trimming took off 2 bases at V and 0 bases at J, with 9 bases between the two ends. This CDR3 region has 14 residues. CDR3: CASSFASSSYEQYF. The DNA of the CDR3 is TGCGCCAGCAGCTTTGCTAGCAGCTCCTACGAGCAGTACTTC.

Comment on this clone: Other DNA sequences from this sample encode an identical CDR3 as well. J is TRBJ2-3 and V is TRBV6-5; 7 positions agree with TRBD2. The CDR3 spans 14 residues. Germline trimming cut 2 bases from V and 2 bases from J; bases unmatched to any gene: 1. Germline CDR1 and CDR2: MNHEY and SVGAGI. CDR3 sequence: CASSYGGDTDTQYF. CDR3 in DNA: TGTGCCAGCAGTTACGGGGGGGACACAGATACGCAGTATTTT.

V is TRBV9 and J is TRBJ2-3; 8 bases fit TRBD2. CDR1 SGDLS and CDR2 YYNGEE come from the germline V gene. J lost 0 bases, V lost 0 bases, and 6 bases had no gene match. The CDR3 totals 17 residues. The CDR3 coding sequence is TGTGCCAGCAGCGTAGAAATAGCGGGAACTAGCACAGATACGCAGTATTTT. The encoded protein is CASSVEIAGTSTDTQYF.

The chain employs TRBV9 and TRBJ2-3; D is undetermined. Trimming took 4 bases from V and 0 from J, leaving 9 bases between them. The CDR3 is 14 amino acids. Germline loops: CDR1 SGDLS, CDR2 YYNGEE. Written as DNA, the CDR3 is TGTGCCAGCAGCCCCTGGCATAGCACAGATACGCAGTATTTT. Protein: CASSPWHSTDTQYF.

This clone appeared a single time. V gene TRBV7-9 combines with J gene TRBJ2-1; TRBD2 matches at 7 bases. The CDR3 is 13 residues long. The V gene end was trimmed by 8 bases and the J gene end by 7 bases; junction bases not matched to a gene: 8. CDR1 and CDR2 from the germline V gene are SEHNR and FQNEAQ (reference sequence). The CDR3 DNA is TGTGCCAGCGGGCTACTAGCGCGGAATGAGCAGTTCTTC. Translated, it gives CASGLLARNEQFF.

The rearrangement links TRBV27 to TRBJ2-1, with D possibly TRBD2 on 6 matching bases. The CDR3 is made up of 15 amino acids. The V gene's germline CDR1 is MNHEY and CDR2 SMNVEV (reference sequence). With 3 bases removed from V and 2 bases from J, the gap between germline ends came to 11 bases. The CDR3 DNA reads as TGTGCCAGCAGTTTGTTAGCGGAAACCTACAATGAGCAGTTCTTC. This codes for CASSLLAETYNEQFF.

The gene calls are TRBV19 and TRBJ2-3; D remains ambiguous. Trimming stripped 6 bases from V and 0 bases from J, with 7 bases between. The CDR3 has 13 residues. Per germline, CDR1 LNHDA and CDR2 SQIVND (reference sequence). The CDR3 sequence is CASRATSTDTQYF. Here the CDR3 DNA reads TGTGCCAGTAGAGCCACTAGCACAGATACGCAGTATTTT.